This entry concerns a single T cell receptor (beta chain). Its specificity is unknown. J gave up 2 bases and V 4 bases, and 10 bases lay outside the gene matches. This CDR3 has 17 amino acids. Germline V gives CDR1 SGHRS, CDR2 YFSETQ. The data belong to a study of CD8 T cells in Susac syndrome. Study at large: Active disease was present in roughly 6 of the sequenced Susac syndrome patients, and remission in eight or nine. Findings and limits, study-wide: In TEMRA cells and active patients, CD8+ clonal expansion in Susac reached its peak.

Random hexamers were used to reverse transcribe an amount of about 0.45 to 1 ug RNA. One entry per CDR3 protein, called by TCRdb with MiXCR from the immunoSEQ multiplex PCR reads. The sample includes about 130,000 distinct CDR3 sequences, approximately 95% seen only once; the top ten take approximately 0.18%. Susac syndrome patients met recently defined diagnostic criteria for definite or probable disease. V is TRBV5-1 and J is TRBJ2-3; TRBD2 matches 10 bases. The sequencing sample was made of CD8+ T cells from PBMCs. The clonotype originates from a human donor with Susac syndrome. The CDR3 DNA sequence: TGCGCCAGCAGCCCCGGAGGTCTAGCGGGAGCCACAGATACGCAGTATTTT. Protein product: CASSPGGLAGATDTQYF.